This passage covers 22 T cell receptor beta chains from one sample sequenced in a study of shared clonotypes between healthy human individuals. Generated by immunoSEQ multiplex PCR, the TCRdb table keeps only in-frame clones and is missing some. The table records millions of clones, around 94% of them present only once. The source material was naive CD4+ T cells sorted from blood. Subset indicated: CD45RA+ positively selected. The source is a man aged 18 to 29 in good health.

As to this clone: An end of the junction differs from the germline gene, which may be a read error. J is TRBJ1-2 and V is TRBV7-7; D is perhaps TRBD1 (5 bases). Germline CDR1 and CDR2: SSHAT and FNYEAQ (reference sequence). The CDR3 consists of 15 residues. The CDR3 loop is CASSPGPVSNYGYTF. In DNA form, the CDR3 reads TGTGCTAGCAGCCCAGGGCCAGTATCTAACTATGGCTACACCTTC. The full variable domain, completed using reference TRBV7-7 and TRBJ1-2, is GAGVSQSPRYKVTKRGQDVTLRCDPISSHATLYWYQQALGQGPEFLTYFNYEAQPDKSGLPSDRFSAERPEGSISTLTIQRTEQRDSAMYRCASSPGPVSNYGYTFGSGTRLTVV.

This chain connects TRBV6-4 to TRBJ2-3, with TRBD1 identical over 7 bases. Germline V gene lookup returns CDR1 MRHNA and CDR2 SNTAGT. This CDR3 region has 15 residues. J lost 2 bases, V lost 4 bases, and 6 bases had no gene match. For the CDR3, the DNA is TGTGCCAGCAGTGTCACAGGGGTGGTCACAGATACGCAGTATTTT. It yields the protein CASSVTGVVTDTQYF.

The chain couples TRBV13 to TRBJ2-7; possibly TRBD1 for D (5 bases). The V end lost 5 bases, the J end lost 4 bases, and 15 bases lay between the germline ends. The germline V gene encodes CDR1 PRHDT and CDR2 FYEKMQ (reference sequence). The CDR3 has 14 residues. CDR3 amino acids: CASSITAGFYEQYF. The CDR3 DNA follows: TGTGCCAGCAGCATTACAGCAGGGTTTTACGAGCAGTACTTC.

V and J are TRBV28 and TRBJ2-2, with D unresolved. The germline V gene has CDR1 MDHEN and CDR2 SYDVKM. V lost 6 bases and J lost 1, with 12 bases in between. The CDR3 length is 15 residues. Here the CDR3 DNA reads TGTGCCAGCAGCAATTCGGCCAAGAACACCGGGGAGCTGTTTTTT. Its translation is CASSNSAKNTGELFF. The variable domain in full, with the rest retrieved from reference TRBV28 and TRBJ2-2, is DVKVTQSSRYLVKRTGEKVFLECVQDMDHENMFWYRQDPGLGLRLIYFSYDVKMKEKGDIPEGYSVSREKKERFSLILESASTNQTSMYLCASSNSAKNTGELFFGEGSRLTVL.

The genes are TRBV7-9 and TRBJ2-7; no firm D call. This CDR3 contains 14 residues. Per germline, CDR1 SEHNR and CDR2 FQNEAQ (reference sequence). The V gene lost 0 bases and the J gene lost 7 bases, with 13 bases spanning the gap. The CDR3 loop reads CASSLALPSPEQYF. CDR3 nucleotides: TGTGCCAGCAGCTTAGCGCTCCCCTCCCCGGAGCAGTACTTC. The whole variable domain, remainder taken from reference TRBV7-9 and TRBJ2-7, is DTGVSQNPRHKITKRGQNVTFRCDPISEHNRLYWYRQTLGQGPEFLTYFQNEAQLEKSRLLSDRFSAERPKGSFSTLEIQRTEQGDSAMYLCASSLALPSPEQYFGPGTRLTVT.

The genes are TRBV11-2 and TRBJ2-1; 9 bases map to TRBD1. Germline values: CDR1 SGHAT, CDR2 FQNNGV. The CDR3 is 15 residues long. Germline trimming cut 4 bases from V and 7 bases from J; bases unmatched to any gene: 8. The CDR3 reads CASSSLQGALNEQFF. In DNA form, the CDR3 reads TGTGCCAGCAGCTCGCTACAGGGGGCACTTAATGAGCAGTTCTTC.

The rearrangement joins TRBV27 to TRBJ1-2; maybe TRBD1 (6 bases). V lost 6 bases and J lost 0, with 14 bases in between. This CDR3 is 15 amino acids long. CDR1 is MNHEY and CDR2 is SMNVEV in the germline V gene (reference sequence). The DNA of the CDR3 is TGTGCCAGCAGATGGACAGTTTCTTCTAACTATGGCTACACCTTC. Translation gives CASRWTVSSNYGYTF.

Remarks on this clone: The same CDR3 can be traced to other DNA sequences in this sample. The chain recombines TRBV11-3 with TRBJ2-1; unclear D gene. With 5 bases removed from V and 4 bases from J, the gap between germline ends came to 9 bases. Germline values: CDR1 SGHNT, CDR2 YENEEA. The CDR3 sequence is 13 residues long. The CDR3 bases are TGTGCCAGCAGCCCAGGACCGTACAATGAGCAGTTCTTC. Translating gives CASSPGPYNEQFF.

Worth noting for this clone: Additional DNA sequences in this sample encode the identical CDR3. The chain uses TRBV18 and TRBJ2-5, with TRBD1 as a possible D gene (5 bases). Deletions cut 0 bases from V and 2 bases from J, with 7 bases between. Germline assignment: CDR1 KGHSH and CDR2 LQKENI. This CDR3 contains 14 residues. CDR3 loop: CASSPPQGQETQYF. The CDR3 DNA reads TGTGCCAGCTCACCACCGCAGGGACAAGAGACCCAGTACTTC.

This clone showed up just once. The gene calls are TRBV5-6 and TRBJ2-6, with TRBD1 matching 9 bases. The CDR3 extends over 16 amino acids. V shed 2 bases, J shed 4 bases, and the junction held 4 bases outside the gene matches. Germline V gives CDR1 SGHDT, CDR2 YYEEEE. The chain's CDR3 is CASSLQGAGGANVLTF. CDR3 DNA sequence: TGTGCCAGCAGCTTACAGGGGGCAGGAGGGGCCAACGTCCTGACTTTC.

The CDR3 DNA sequence: TGTGCCAGCAGCGTTGGGGGACGGTACTACGAGCAGTACTTC. This encodes CASSVGGRYYEQYF. The genes are TRBV5-6 and TRBJ2-7, with D possibly being TRBD1 or TRBD2 (5 bases each). Germline V lookup: CDR1 SGHDT, CDR2 YYEEEE. This CDR3 region has 14 residues. Trimming took 4 bases from V and 3 from J, leaving 14 bases between them.

The chain couples TRBV5-6 to TRBJ1-6; TRBD1 matches 11 bases. The germline V gene has CDR1 SGHDT and CDR2 YYEEEE. V lost 6 bases to trimming and J lost 7 bases; unmatched junction nucleotides: 6. The CDR3 covers 15 residues. DNA of the CDR3: TGTGCCAGCACCCGCGGGGACAGGGGGAATTCACCCCTCCACTTT. As protein: CASTRGDRGNSPLHF.

This clone has more than one count but fewer than ten. This specimen includes other DNA sequences encoding the same CDR3. This chain connects TRBV9 to TRBJ1-4; D is undetermined. V lost 0 bases, J lost 5 bases, and 8 bases lay in between. CDR1 is SGDLS, CDR2 YYNGEE, per germline. The CDR3 is made up of 14 amino acids. The CDR3 sequence: CASSVGTSNEKLFF. The CDR3 DNA is TGTGCCAGCAGCGTAGGGACGTCAAATGAAAAACTGTTTTTT. The full variable domain, its missing parts supplied by reference TRBV9 and TRBJ1-4, is DSGVTQTPKHLITATGQRVTLRCSPRSGDLSVYWYQQSLDQGLQFLIQYYNGEERAKGNILERFSAQQFPDLHSELNLSSLELGDSALYFCASSVGTSNEKLFFGSGTQLSVL.

The chain recombines TRBV11-2 with TRBJ2-3; D might be TRBD1 or TRBD2, each matching 6 bases. The CDR3 covers 16 residues. Trimming cost V 5 bases and J 2 bases, with 17 bases left between them. Germline-derived CDR1 and CDR2 are SGHAT and FQNNGV. The DNA of the CDR3 is TGTGCCAGCAGCCAGTCGGGGGCGCGGGTCACAGATACGCAGTATTTT. This gives the protein CASSQSGARVTDTQYF.

Note on this clone: One junction end does not reproduce the germline sequence, and a read error may be involved. The V call is TRBV14, the J call TRBJ2-5; TRBD2 matches at 14 bases. In germline, CDR1 is SGHDN, CDR2 FVKESK. The CDR3 has 12 residues. In nucleotides, the CDR3 is TGTGCCAGCAGGTGGACTAGCGGGAGGACCCACTTC. It is translated as CASRWTSGRTHF.

The chain is built from TRBV6-5 and TRBJ2-7; D is unclear. Germline CDR1 reads MNHEY; CDR2 reads SVGAGI. V gave up 0 bases and J gave up 1 base, with 7 bases separating them. There are 14 residues in the CDR3. CDR3 nucleotides: TGTGCCAGCAGTTACTCGGTCGGTTCCTACGAGCAGTACTTC. This sequence encodes CASSYSVGSYEQYF.

This clone came up once. The gene calls are TRBV5-6 and TRBJ2-3, with 7 nucleotides matching TRBD1. The CDR3 is 16 amino acids. The germline gives CDR1 SGHDT, CDR2 YYEEEE. The V and J ends lost 0 bases and 5 bases, in that order; junction bases with no gene match: 9. CDR3 protein: CASSLGGQVFGDTQYF. The CDR3 nucleotides read TGTGCCAGCAGCTTGGGAGGACAGGTCTTCGGAGATACGCAGTATTTT.

This rearrangement joins TRBV2 to TRBJ1-1, with 7 bases fitting TRBD1. With V trimmed by 0 bases and J by 3 bases, 4 bases remained unmatched. This CDR3 has 15 amino acids. Per germline, CDR1 SNHLY and CDR2 FYNNEI. Here the CDR3 DNA reads TGTGCCAGCAGTGAAGCAACAGGGGCATACACTGAAGCTTTCTTT. Amino acid sequence: CASSEATGAYTEAFF.

V usage is TRBV7-8 and J usage is TRBJ1-3; possible D gene TRBD1, 5 bases. The ends were cut back, 5 bases at V and 4 bases at J, with 9 bases in the middle. CDR1 is SGHVS, CDR2 FQNEAQ, per germline. This CDR3 contains 13 residues. CDR3 coding DNA: TGTGCCAGCAGCGCGGACACGGGAAACACCATATATTTT. Translation: CASSADTGNTIYF.

The gene calls are TRBV10-3 and TRBJ2-7; 10 positions match TRBD1. Losses at the gene ends were 5 bases for V and 6 bases for J; bases not matched to a gene: 7. The CDR3 sequence is 14 residues long. Germline loops: CDR1 ENHRY, CDR2 SYGVKD. The CDR3 protein is CAISTDRGNIEQYF. CDR3 nucleotides: TGTGCCATCAGTACGGACAGGGGGAATATCGAGCAGTACTTC.

This chain links TRBV7-9 with TRBJ2-2, with unresolved D. CDR1 and CDR2 from the germline V gene are SEHNR and FQNEAQ (reference sequence). The V end was cut by 2 bases, the J end by 0 bases, with 4 bases between. The CDR3 is 14 amino acids. The CDR3 loop reads CASSLTTNTGELFF. CDR3 DNA sequence: TGTGCCAGCAGCTTAACAACGAACACCGGGGAGCTGTTTTTT.

The genes are TRBV19 and TRBJ2-7; D might be TRBD2 (5 bases). Trimming left V 6 bases short and J 1 base short, with 16 bases between. The germline V gene has CDR1 LNHDA and CDR2 SQIVND (reference sequence). The CDR3 consists of 15 residues. CDR3 coding DNA: TGTGCCAGTAGCTTACTCCGGGATTCTTCCTACGAGCAGTACTTC. This encodes CASSLLRDSSYEQYF.